These 16 T cell receptor beta chains originate from one sample sequenced in a study of blood T cell repertoires in COVID-19. Method: immunoSEQ multiplex PCR; TCRdb's copy keeps in-frame clones and lacks some. There are around 100,000 clones in the sample; around nine tenths occur only once, and 2.5% to 3.5% lies in the top ten. Sequencing was carried out using peripheral blood. These receptors all come from a man aged 50 to 60 in a cohort sampled during active COVID-19.

The V and J genes are TRBV11-2 and TRBJ2-7; 11 nucleotides align to TRBD2. Trimming took 2 bases from V and 3 from J; bases not matched to a gene: 0. There are 14 residues in the CDR3. Germline loops: CDR1 SGHAT, CDR2 FQNNGV. The CDR3: CASSLTSGGYEQYF. The DNA of the CDR3 is TGTGCCAGCAGCTTAACTAGCGGGGGCTACGAGCAGTACTTC.

The chain uses TRBV5-1 and TRBJ2-7; tentative D call: TRBD2 (7 bases). Trimming took off 9 bases at V and 2 bases at J, with 18 bases between the two ends. Germline CDR1 and CDR2: SGHRS and YFSETQ. This CDR3 comprises 14 residues. CDR3 in DNA: TGCGCCACCGGGACGGGGGGCCCTGCCTACGAGCAGTACTTC. This sequence encodes CATGTGGPAYEQYF.

The chain carries TRBV19 and TRBJ1-5; D perhaps matches TRBD1 (6 bases). V lost 6 bases to trimming and J lost 0 bases, with 12 bases between them. Germline-derived CDR1 and CDR2 are LNHDA and SQIVND (reference sequence). The CDR3 spans 15 residues. CDR3 sequence reads: CASSRQEISNQPQHF. CDR3 bases: TGTGCCAGTAGCCGACAGGAGATTAGCAATCAGCCCCAGCATTTT. The variable domain in full, completed from reference TRBV19 and TRBJ1-5, reads DGGITQSPKYLFRKEGQNVTLSCEQNLNHDAMYWYRQDPGQGLRLIYYSQIVNDFQKGDIAEGYSVSREKKESFPLTVTSAQKNPTAFYLCASSRQEISNQPQHFGDGTRLSIL.

The rearrangement joins TRBV18 to TRBJ2-5, with D possibly TRBD2 on 6 matching bases. The V end lost 4 bases, the J end lost 2 bases, and 14 bases lay between the germline ends. Per the germline V gene, CDR1 is KGHSH and CDR2 is LQKENI. This CDR3 contains 15 residues. Here the CDR3 reads CASSLTGTPQETQYF. Written as DNA, the CDR3 is TGTGCCAGCTCACTAACCGGGACTCCTCAAGAGACCCAGTACTTC.

This clone was seen more than once but under ten times. The CDR3 nucleotides read TGTGCCAGCAGCCTGGAGCTTGACGCCCCCTACGAGCAGTACGTC. Its translation: CASSLELDAPYEQYV. The V call is TRBV7-8, the J call TRBJ2-7; no firm D call. The V end lost 5 bases, the J end lost 2 bases, and 16 bases lay between the germline ends. CDR1 and CDR2 from the germline V gene are SGHVS and FQNEAQ. There are 15 residues in the CDR3.

This clone occurred once. V is TRBV5-1 and J is TRBJ2-5, with 8 bases identical to TRBD2. The CDR3 sequence is 17 residues long. Trimming cost V 4 bases and J 7 bases; bases outside gene matches: 18. Germline V lookup: CDR1 SGHRS, CDR2 YFSETQ. The CDR3 DNA sequence: TGCGCCAGCAGCACACCCCCCGGGACTAGTATAGATGTGACCCAGTACTTC. This gives the protein CASSTPPGTSIDVTQYF.

This chain uses TRBV5-1 with TRBJ2-7; no clear D. Looked up from germline, CDR1 is SGHRS and CDR2 is YFSETQ. This CDR3 has 14 amino acids. The V gene lost 4 bases and the J gene lost 0 bases, with 11 bases spanning the gap. The CDR3 sequence: CASSQTTGSYEQYF. CDR3 nucleotide sequence: TGCGCCAGCAGCCAGACGACTGGCTCCTACGAGCAGTACTTC.

The CDR3 spells CASSPVPYEQFF. The CDR3 region has the DNA TGTGCCAGCTCACCAGTCCCATATGAGCAGTTCTTC. The chain combines TRBV18 with TRBJ2-1; no reliable D call. Germline loops: CDR1 KGHSH, CDR2 LQKENI. This CDR3 spans 12 amino acids. V was trimmed by 2 bases and J by 8 bases, leaving 7 bases between them.

The chain links TRBV29-1 to TRBJ1-1, with D maybe TRBD1 (5 bases). Germline-derived CDR1 and CDR2 are SQVTM and ANQGSEA. The V gene lost 1 base and the J gene lost 0 bases, with 9 bases spanning the gap. The CDR3 length is 14 residues. CDR3 region: CSVEGTRLNTEAFF. The CDR3 DNA reads TGCAGCGTTGAAGGGACACGACTGAACACTGAAGCTTTCTTT.

The V and J genes are TRBV18 and TRBJ2-1; D call uncertain. The germline V gene has CDR1 KGHSH and CDR2 LQKENI. V dropped 0 bases and J dropped 2 bases, with 11 bases sitting between them. CDR3 length: 16 amino acids. The CDR3 DNA reads TGTGCCAGCTCACCACCGAGTGGTTTGGCCTACAATGAGCAGTTCTTC. This sequence encodes CASSPPSGLAYNEQFF.

The chain couples TRBV9 to TRBJ1-2; 7 bases match TRBD1. Trimming took 4 bases from V and 2 from J; bases not matched to a gene: 5. CDR1 and CDR2 (germline): SGDLS, YYNGEE. The length of the CDR3 is 14 residues. CDR3 bases: TGTGCCAGCAGCCCTGAGGGACAGAACTATGGCTACACCTTC. It encodes CASSPEGQNYGYTF.

The chain links TRBV11-2 to TRBJ2-5; D unclear. Germline CDR1 is SGHAT and CDR2 is FQNNGV. V was pared by 3 bases and J by 2 bases, with 16 bases between. This CDR3 has 16 amino acids. The CDR3 region is CASSFLPGLVQETQYF. The CDR3 DNA is TGTGCCAGCAGCTTCCTGCCAGGCTTAGTTCAAGAGACCCAGTACTTC.

This chain uses TRBV6-5 with TRBJ2-5; 7 bases match TRBD1. Germline V CDR1 and CDR2: MNHEY, SVGAGI. V was clipped by 7 bases and J by 4 bases; unmatched bases: 12. The CDR3 contains 15 residues. The CDR3 sequence: CASIIQGHVRETQYF. The DNA for the CDR3 is TGTGCCAGCATTATACAGGGGCATGTGCGAGAGACCCAGTACTTC.

This clone turned up a few times. V and J are TRBV7-9 and TRBJ2-7; TRBD1 might be the D (7 bases). Germline V gene lookup returns CDR1 SEHNR and CDR2 FQNEAQ (reference sequence). This CDR3 comprises 14 residues. V lost 4 bases and J lost 0, with 10 bases in between. The CDR3 here is CASSSRGDSYEQYF. The CDR3 DNA follows: TGTGCCAGCAGCTCCAGGGGGGACTCCTACGAGCAGTACTTC.

Regarding this clone: One end of the junction is discordant with germline, which a read error may explain. The chain has TRBV7-2 and TRBJ1-1; D unclear. The CDR3 totals 14 residues. Per germline, CDR1 SGHTA and CDR2 FQGNSA. The CDR3 spells CASSLEVVNTEAFF. DNA for the CDR3: TGTGCCAGCAGCTTAGAGGTTGTGAACACTGAAGCGTTCTTT.

This clone occurred a few times. The J gene is TRBJ2-1, the V gene TRBV2; TRBD2 aligns across 9 bases. Germline V CDR1 and CDR2: SNHLY, FYNNEI. V trimming: 2 bases; J trimming: 0 bases; junction bases outside the gene matches: 8. The CDR3 is 18 amino acids. CDR3 sequence (DNA): TGTGCCAGCAGTGAACGCGGGGGGGCCGAAAGCTCCTACAATGAGCAGTTCTTC. This sequence encodes CASSERGGAESSYNEQFF.